The clone carrying this T cell receptor (beta chain) has a handful of counts. What it binds is unknown. The sample comes from a study of T cells in Graves' hyperthyroidism and ophthalmopathy. Regarding the study as a whole: The authors' 13 V-J model separated ophthalmopathy from stable hyperthyroidism.

CDR1 and CDR2 from the germline V gene are SGHRS and YFSETQ. V was trimmed by 0 bases and J by 7 bases, leaving 19 bases between them. The CDR3 is made up of 16 amino acids. RNA transcripts yielded amplified TCR beta CDR3 regions. An initial round of RT-PCR targeting the TCR CDR3 relied on the HTBI primer set. TCRdb processed the multiplex PCR reads anew with MiXCR; each CDR3 protein has one entry. Here the sample spans roughly 380,000 distinct CDR3 sequences, 15% to 20% being singletons. In patients aged 18 to 65, hyperthyroidism was newly diagnosed, with duration under 2 months. Sequencing was carried out using blood. The clonotype was recovered from a woman under 30 with Graves' hyperthyroidism. The rearrangement joins TRBV5-1 to TRBJ2-5; weak D call: TRBD1 (6 bases). In DNA, the CDR3 is TGCGCCAGCAGCTTGGTCGCAGGGGCAGGATTGGCGACCCAGTACTTC. It codes for CASSLVAGAGLATQYF.